Following are 25 T cell receptor beta chains from one sample sequenced in a study of CD8+CD57+ T cells in acquired aplastic anemia. Investigators profiled TCR beta VDJ and CDR3 from genomic DNA template. TCRdb redid the calling of the reads with MiXCR, one entry per CDR3 protein. The top ten hold 1.8% of the sample, which has about 180,000 distinct CDR3 sequences, approximately 52% seen once. Sequencing involved patients with CD8+CD57+ cell expansion previously shown by flow cytometry. The sample comprised sorted CD4+, CD8+, or CD8+CD57+ T cells (not recorded which) from PBMCs. These receptors were obtained from a human donor with aplastic anemia.

The chain has TRBV20-1 and TRBJ1-1; TRBD1 might be the D (6 bases). The CDR3 has 13 residues. Germline assignment: CDR1 DFQATT and CDR2 SNEGSKA (reference sequence). Trimming shortened V by 4 bases and J by 3 bases, and 12 bases separated the two germline ends. The CDR3 loop is CSATTGRDTEAFF. In DNA form, the CDR3 reads TGCAGTGCTACGACAGGACGGGACACTGAAGCTTTCTTT.

The V call is TRBV20-1, the J call TRBJ1-2, with TRBD1 matching over 7 bases. Losses at the gene ends were 3 bases for V and 8 bases for J; bases not matched to a gene: 9. Germline CDR1 DFQATT, CDR2 SNEGSKA (reference sequence). This CDR3 has 13 residues. The CDR3 spells CSASQDRARGYTF. CDR3 nucleotides: TGCAGTGCTAGTCAAGACAGGGCGAGAGGCTACACCTTC.

Of note for this clonotype: This may arise from a read error, as a much more abundant clone is one base away. The chain has TRBV5-1 and TRBJ2-1; tentative D call: TRBD2 (6 bases). Germline CDR1 SGHRS, CDR2 YFSETQ. The CDR3 contains 14 residues. The chain's CDR3 is CASSLGGEYNGQFF. DNA of the CDR3: TGCGCCAGCAGCTTGGGGGGGGAGTACAATGGGCAGTTCTTC.

About this clonotype: As the CDR3 is not closed by the conserved phenylalanine or tryptophan, this likely results from a read error. The DNA is left out, because the CDR3 cannot be placed on it with certainty; the CDR3 is given as TCRdb lists it. The chain carries TRBV12-3 or TRBV12-4 and TRBJ2-7; the table's D call, TRBD2, has no DNA check behind it. From its first to its last residue, the CDR3 has 11 amino acids. Here the CDR3 reads CASSPSGGLAG.

This chain uses TRBV29-1 with TRBJ2-2; 7 nucleotides line up with TRBD2. The junction had 9 bases not matched to a gene; V was cut back by 7 bases and J by 4 bases. Germline V gives CDR1 SQVTM, CDR2 ANQGSEA. This CDR3 is 14 amino acids long. Here the CDR3 reads CSAVGGLSTGELFF. The CDR3 coding sequence is TGCAGCGCCGTCGGGGGGTTGAGCACCGGGGAGCTGTTTTTT.

This clonotype was counted a few times. The V gene is TRBV10-3, the J gene TRBJ2-6; no definite D call. Germline CDR1 ENHRY, CDR2 SYGVKD. CDR3 length: 14 residues. V was pared by 3 bases and J by 0 bases, with 3 bases between. The CDR3 region has the DNA TGTGCCATCAGTGACAGCTCTGGGGCCAACGTCCTGACTTTC. As protein: CAISDSSGANVLTF.

At least ten counts were recorded for this clonotype. This chain joins TRBV12-3 or TRBV12-4 and TRBJ2-3, with D tentatively TRBD2 (5 bases). V was clipped by 4 bases and J by 0 bases, with 8 bases between them. The CDR3 loop spans 14 amino acids. The CDR3 here is CASSYRGSTDTQYF. The DNA of the CDR3 is TGTGCCAGCAGTTATCGGGGTAGCACAGATACGCAGTATTTT.

This clonotype was counted ten times or more. The chain combines TRBV5-1 with TRBJ2-3; a possible D gene is TRBD1 (5 bases). In germline, CDR1 is SGHRS, CDR2 YFSETQ. The CDR3 spans 16 residues. The V end was cut by 0 bases, the J end by 0 bases, with 11 bases between. The CDR3 DNA is TGCGCCAGCAGCTTGGGGACACGGAGTAGCACAGATACGCAGTATTTT. It specifies CASSLGTRSSTDTQYF.

The V gene is TRBV7-9, the J gene TRBJ1-2, with a weak D call TRBD1 (5 bases). This CDR3 is 14 amino acids long. V lost 7 bases and J 3 bases, leaving 15 bases between the germline ends. Germline V gene sequence: CDR1 SEHNR, CDR2 FQNEAQ (reference sequence). The CDR3 is CASTQGSPHYGYTF. The CDR3 coding sequence is TGTGCCAGCACCCAGGGCTCCCCGCACTATGGCTACACCTTC. The entire variable domain, with the rest obtained from reference TRBV7-9 and TRBJ1-2, is as follows: DTGVSQNPRHKITKRGQNVTFRCDPISEHNRLYWYRQTLGQGPEFLTYFQNEAQLEKSRLLSDRFSAERPKGSFSTLEIQRTEQGDSAMYLCASTQGSPHYGYTFGSGTRLTVV.

The chain combines TRBV25-1 with TRBJ1-2, with a possible D match to TRBD1 (6 bases). The length of the CDR3 is 16 residues. Germline CDR1 reads MGHDK; CDR2 reads SYGVNS. Trimming shortened V by 1 base and J by 4 bases, and 16 bases separated the two germline ends. The CDR3 DNA sequence: TGTGCCAGCAGTGAATGGTCGGGGGGGCAGGGCTATGGCTACACCTTC. This encodes CASSEWSGGQGYGYTF.

The J gene is TRBJ1-3, the V gene TRBV2; D uncertain. The length of the CDR3 is 13 residues. Germline V CDR1 and CDR2: SNHLY, FYNNEI. Trimming shortened V by 6 bases and J by 0 bases, and 6 bases separated the two germline ends. CDR3 region: CASRLCSGNTIYF. For the CDR3, the DNA is TGTGCCAGCAGGCTGTGCTCTGGAAACACCATATATTTT.

This clonotype was counted many times. The chain employs TRBV2 and TRBJ1-1; tentatively, D is TRBD1 (5 bases). Germline V lookup: CDR1 SNHLY, CDR2 FYNNEI. V was clipped by 8 bases and J by 10 bases, with 17 bases between them. This CDR3 is 12 amino acids long. CDR3 nucleotide sequence: TGTGCCAGCGATATCGAGGGGTCTGGAGCTTTCTTT. Protein product: CASDIEGSGAFF.

The rearrangement uses TRBV5-1 and TRBJ1-2, with TRBD1 as a possible D gene (6 bases). The V end was cut by 4 bases, the J end by 6 bases, with 16 bases between. Germline CDR1 SGHRS, CDR2 YFSETQ. This CDR3 is 14 amino acids long. CDR3 coding DNA: TGCGCCAGCAGCCCAACAGGGATTGGAAATGGCTACACCTTC. Translation gives CASSPTGIGNGYTF.

There are many counts of this clonotype. The V gene is TRBV5-4, the J gene TRBJ2-7, with TRBD1 identical over 8 bases. This CDR3 has 14 amino acids. Germline trimming cut 2 bases from V and 2 bases from J; bases unmatched to any gene: 3. Germline CDR1 SGHNT, CDR2 YYREEE (reference sequence). CDR3 protein: CASSFGQGPYEQYF. In DNA form, the CDR3 reads TGTGCCAGCAGCTTCGGACAGGGCCCCTACGAGCAGTACTTC. Full variable domain (remainder filled in from reference TRBV5-4 and TRBJ2-7): ETGVTQSPTHLIKTRGQQVTLRCSSQSGHNTVSWYQQALGQGPQFIFQYYREEENGRGNFPPRFSGLQFPNYSSELNVNALELDDSALYLCASSFGQGPYEQYFGPGTRLTVT.

The chain joins TRBV9 to TRBJ2-7; possible D gene TRBD2, 5 bases. From germline, CDR1 is SGDLS and CDR2 YYNGEE. The CDR3 is made up of 11 amino acids. This CDR3 is CASEGSYEQYF. The DNA for the CDR3 is TGTGCTAGCGAGGGCTCCTACGAGCAGTACTTC.

This clonotype was found a few times. This chain connects TRBV5-4 to TRBJ2-7; 7 bases fit TRBD2. With V trimmed by 9 bases and J by 4 bases, 7 bases remained unmatched. Germline V gene lookup returns CDR1 SGHNT and CDR2 YYREEE (reference sequence). The CDR3 is 12 amino acids. CDR3 region: CATGEGPYEQYF. CDR3 nucleotides: TGTGCCACCGGGGAGGGGCCGTACGAGCAGTACTTC.

To note about this clonotype: This may arise from a read error, as a much more abundant clone is one base away. The V gene is TRBV4-1, the J gene TRBJ1-1; 7 bases map to TRBD1. V was pared by 8 bases and J by 3 bases, with 6 bases of the junction left unmatched. The CDR3 length is 13 residues. Germline assignment: CDR1 MGHRA and CDR2 YSYEKL. CDR3 DNA sequence: TGCGCCAGCGGGGACACAGGGGACACTGAAGCTTTCTTT. Protein product: CASGDTGDTEAFF.

The rearrangement uses TRBV2 and TRBJ1-6; TRBD1 is a possible D gene (5 bases). This CDR3 comprises 13 residues. Germline V gives CDR1 SNHLY, CDR2 FYNNEI. The CDR3, as DNA: TGTGCTACAAGGGGCGGCGAAAATTCACCCCTCCACTTT. Residues: CATRGGENSPLHF.

The CDR3 is CASSIESGRAGLDQPQHF. CDR3 DNA: TGTGCCAGTAGTATAGAGAGTGGACGGGCAGGGCTTGATCAGCCCCAGCATTTT. This rearrangement joins TRBV19 to TRBJ1-5; a weak D match, TRBD1 (5 bases). The V gene lost 0 bases and the J gene lost 5 bases, with 20 bases spanning the gap. Per the germline V gene, CDR1 is LNHDA and CDR2 is SQIVND (reference sequence). This CDR3 spans 18 amino acids.

With regard to this clonotype: Given a much more abundant clone one base away, this may be a read error. This chain links TRBV20-1 with TRBJ2-1; 7 bases match TRBD2. The germline V gene encodes CDR1 DFQATT and CDR2 SNEGSKA (reference sequence). The J segment lost 0 bases and the V segment lost 4 bases, leaving 6 bases of the junction unmatched. This CDR3 has 15 residues. The DNA for the CDR3 is TGCAGTGCTATTAATTGCGGGAGCTCCTACAATGAGCAGTTCTTC. It codes for CSAINCGSSYNEQFF.

This clonotype appeared once. The rearrangement joins TRBV19 to TRBJ2-7, with 8 nucleotides matching TRBD1. CDR3 length equals 15 residues. The V gene's germline CDR1 is LNHDA and CDR2 SQIVND (reference sequence). The V gene end was trimmed by 7 bases and the J gene end by 4 bases; junction bases not matched to a gene: 12. The CDR3 DNA reads TGTGCCAGTACCCCGTCCGGGACAGGCTCATACGAGCAGTACTTC. It is translated as CASTPSGTGSYEQYF. Full variable domain (remainder filled in from reference TRBV19 and TRBJ2-7): DGGITQSPKYLFRKEGQNVTLSCEQNLNHDAMYWYRQDPGQGLRLIYYSQIVNDFQKGDIAEGYSVSREKKESFPLTVTSAQKNPTAFYLCASTPSGTGSYEQYFGPGTRLTVT.

The genes are TRBV10-3 and TRBJ2-5, with D perhaps TRBD2 (5 bases). There are 15 residues in the CDR3. The germline V gene has CDR1 ENHRY and CDR2 SYGVKD. V dropped 0 bases and J dropped 4 bases, with 12 bases sitting between them. The CDR3 spells CAISESDTGVETQYF. The CDR3 region has the DNA TGTGCCATCAGTGAGTCTGACACCGGGGTAGAGACCCAGTACTTC.

The chain employs TRBV27 and TRBJ2-3; 7 bases line up with TRBD2. CDR3 length: 21 amino acids. Germline V CDR1 and CDR2: MNHEY, SMNVEV (reference sequence). V dropped 0 bases and J dropped 1; count of bases not matched to a gene: 19. The chain's CDR3 is CASSLSGTARPLLAGTDTQYF. In DNA form, the CDR3 reads TGTGCCAGCAGTTTATCCGGGACGGCTAGGCCCCTCCTAGCGGGCACAGATACGCAGTATTTT.

This clonotype was seen once. A read error is likely, as this CDR3 ends without the conserved phenylalanine or tryptophan. The limits of the CDR3 on the DNA are not certain, so only TCRdb's listed CDR3 is given. This chain uses TRBV10-3 with TRBJ2-7; the table gives TRBD1 as D, unverified against the DNA. The CDR3 spans 11 residues, counting both ends. CDR1 is ENHRY and CDR2 is SYGVKD in the germline V gene. CDR3 loop: CASRSYLGAGA.

This clonotype was seen a handful of times. The gene calls are TRBV6-5 and TRBJ1-3; perhaps TRBD1 as D (5 bases). Between the trimmed V and J ends, which lost 0 bases and 2 bases, there was a span of 8 bases. The CDR3 has 15 residues. Germline V CDR1 and CDR2: MNHEY, SVGAGI. The CDR3 nucleotides read TGTGCCAGCAGTTACTCTATGACAGCTGGAAACACCATATATTTT. Amino acid sequence: CASSYSMTAGNTIYF.